This TCR beta chain came from a study of T cells in women clearing cervical HPV infection (dated by TCRdb to between 2017 and 2018). Turning to the overall study: Cases were approximately 25 women with histologically confirmed HPV16-related CIN3 or worse, including a couple of invasive cancers. In the parent cohort, approximately 9,900 women aged 18 or older were enrolled in Guanacaste, Costa Rica, during about 1992 to 1994 and then followed for less than 8 years. Cases had a median age of approximately 35 years compared with 38 to 40 for controls, and baseline characteristics showed no significant differences between the groups. Controls were 25 or so women whose single incident HPV16 infection cleared within 12 months without precancer or cancer developing. Cases and controls were matched on year of sample collection and on age within five years. An exploratory proof-of-principle case-control study, nested within the Guanacaste HPV Natural History Study in Costa Rica, was conducted to compare TCR repertoires across cervical HPV16 outcomes. Case blood was taken at the visit when the lesion was first identified, whereas control blood was taken when infection was no longer detected. For cases, the median interval between lesion detection and blood sampling was more than 130 days, with an interquartile range of roughly 85 to 200 days. Five blinded duplicates per group were added as quality controls, giving about 60 samples: around 50 participants and 10 replicates. Because only a few women had HLA typing data, the possibility that HLA type acted as a confounder could not be ruled out.

What the work shows at the level of the full study, not this receptor alone: The cross-sectional design could not show whether the associations came before the infection or were a result of it, and neither effector/memory subsets nor HPV-specific T cells were isolated. Across sequencing depths, CIN3+ cases showed significantly higher TCR repertoire richness than controls, but evenness did not differ between the groups. T-cell numbers per sample were unknown, so richness differences could reflect varying T-cell content rather than repertoire biology. Cases were distinguished from controls with an estimated AUC of almost 0.85 by random forest classifiers combining richness and V gene abundances.

About this clone: Its antigen remains unidentified.

The immunoSEQ assay used multiplex PCR to amplify TCR beta CDR3 regions from an average of approximately 1,100 ng of genomic DNA per sample. The assay corrected primer bias using a complete synthetic TCR repertoire to establish an amplification baseline. The amplicons were sequenced using the Illumina platform. The authors' analysis ran thus. Sequences were error-corrected by clustering with frequency ratios and a modified nearest-neighbor algorithm, then analyzed in the immunoSEQ Analyzer with IMGT gene definitions. At each rarefaction depth, TCR richness and evenness were averaged across 20 rarefaction repeats, and samples with fewer sequences than that depth were excluded. Relative abundances of V, D and J genes were compared between groups using Wilcoxon rank sum tests, with FDR correction applied. For the blinded duplicates, the intraclass correlation was 95.6% for TCR richness and averaged about 75% across about 64 gene segments. What TCRdb holds here is the immuneACCESS table cut down to in-frame rearrangements. Part of the clones is not present; checked against another copy, under half of the missing clones reflect an unresolved V gene, and the others are unexplained. V, J and clone size are taken as reported in that table, and D and trimming were inferred from the DNA itself. The sample table holds more than 30,000 clones. Clones ranked in the top ten supply about 3.5% of the sample.

Every participant had a single incident cervical HPV16 infection, and prevalent HPV16 infections were excluded. Cervical HPV DNA was detected by MY09/MY11 PCR, and genotyping was performed by dot-blot hybridization. Around 14 mL of heparinized blood was centrifuged, after which the buffy coat was aliquoted, frozen at -30 degrees C, and then stored at -80 degrees C. Genomic DNA was extracted from buffy coat specimens using QIAGEN kits. The TCR sequence derives from a woman aged 18-69 years with a cervical HPV16 infection that either progressed to CIN3+ or cleared (not recorded which). Sequences were obtained from blood buffy coat.

The CDR3 amino acid sequence is: CASSSQFLGTGTGAHYGYTF. CDR3 DNA (partial): TGTGCCAGCAGCTCCCAGTTTCTAGGCACCGGGACAGGGGCGCACTATGGC. In this chain, TRBV7-1 is recombined with TRBJ1-2, with TRBD1 matching 10 junction bases. The read comes to an end 3 residues before the CDR3 does, leaving the germline J gene to fill in the end. TRBV7-1 is an ORF; its function is uncertain. V is trimmed back by 3 bases and J by 3 bases, and the junction contains 19 bases that no gene match accounts for. Counted from cysteine to phenylalanine, this CDR3 has 20 amino acids. Only the CDR3 bases that were read are kept: 51 of them, in frame from base 1.